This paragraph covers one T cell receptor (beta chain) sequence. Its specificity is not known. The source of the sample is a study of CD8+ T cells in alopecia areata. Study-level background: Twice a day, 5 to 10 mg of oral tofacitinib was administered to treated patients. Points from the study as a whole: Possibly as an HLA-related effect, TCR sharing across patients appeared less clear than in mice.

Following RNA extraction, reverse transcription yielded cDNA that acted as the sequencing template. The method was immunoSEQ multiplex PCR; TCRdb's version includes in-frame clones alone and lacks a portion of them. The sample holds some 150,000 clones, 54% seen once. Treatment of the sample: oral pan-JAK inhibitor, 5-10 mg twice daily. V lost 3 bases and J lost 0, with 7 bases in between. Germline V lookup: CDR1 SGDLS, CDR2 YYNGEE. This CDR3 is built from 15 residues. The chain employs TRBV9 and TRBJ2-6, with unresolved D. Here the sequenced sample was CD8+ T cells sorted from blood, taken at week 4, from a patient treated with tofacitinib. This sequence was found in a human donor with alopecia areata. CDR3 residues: CASSAGYSGANVLTF. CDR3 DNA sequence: TGTGCCAGCAGCGCCGGGTACTCTGGGGCCAACGTCCTGACTTTC.